This T cell receptor (beta chain) was identified in a study of cytomegalovirus exposure and HLA in healthy donors. For the study at large: Per a later analysis, the roughly 690 first-cohort and approximately 120 validation repertoires shared one platform. Whole-study results and caveats: Under in vitro conditions, a few CMV-associated chains were confirmed as specific for CMV antigens. TCR sequences were mostly rare, though some public TCRs occurred in many donors.

This CDR3 contains 16 residues. J gave up 3 bases and V 6 bases, and 11 bases lay outside the gene matches. The germline CDR1 and CDR2 sequences are SGHAT and FQNNGV. About this clone itself: The target antigen is unknown.

Measured with immunoSEQ multiplex PCR; TCRdb has only the in-frame clones, and not every one. The table shows over 120,000 clones, with 70% to 90% occurring only once. The rearrangement joins TRBV11-2 to TRBJ2-1; 7 bases map to TRBD1. The TCR comes from a woman in her twenties or thirties in good health and CMV-seropositive. Sequencing was done on a sample of PBMCs. The CDR3 DNA is TGTGCCAGCAGGAGGGGTCGGGACAGCCTCTACAATGAGCAGTTCTTC. Its protein is CASRRGRDSLYNEQFF.